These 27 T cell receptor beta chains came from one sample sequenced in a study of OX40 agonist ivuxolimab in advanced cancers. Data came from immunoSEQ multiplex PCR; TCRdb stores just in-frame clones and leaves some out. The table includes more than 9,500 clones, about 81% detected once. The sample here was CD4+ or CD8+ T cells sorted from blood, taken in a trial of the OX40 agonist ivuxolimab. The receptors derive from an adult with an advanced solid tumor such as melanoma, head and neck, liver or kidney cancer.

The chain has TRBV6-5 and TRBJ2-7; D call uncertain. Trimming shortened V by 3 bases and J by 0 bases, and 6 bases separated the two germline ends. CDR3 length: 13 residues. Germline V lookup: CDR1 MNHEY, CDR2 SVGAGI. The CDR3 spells CASSYSSSYEQYF. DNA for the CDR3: TGTGCCAGCAGTTATTCATCCTCCTACGAGCAGTACTTC.

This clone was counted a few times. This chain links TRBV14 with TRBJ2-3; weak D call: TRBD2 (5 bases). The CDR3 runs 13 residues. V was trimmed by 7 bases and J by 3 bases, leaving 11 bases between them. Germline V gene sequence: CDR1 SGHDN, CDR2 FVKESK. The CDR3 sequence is CASTWEQTDTQYF. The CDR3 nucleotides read TGTGCCAGCACTTGGGAGCAGACAGATACGCAGTATTTT.

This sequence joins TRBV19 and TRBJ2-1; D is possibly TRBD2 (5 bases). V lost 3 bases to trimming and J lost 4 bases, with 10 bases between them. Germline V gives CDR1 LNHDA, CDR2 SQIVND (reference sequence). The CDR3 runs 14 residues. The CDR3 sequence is CASSIQSGYNEQFF. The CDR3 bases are TGTGCCAGTAGTATTCAAAGCGGTTACAATGAGCAGTTCTTC.

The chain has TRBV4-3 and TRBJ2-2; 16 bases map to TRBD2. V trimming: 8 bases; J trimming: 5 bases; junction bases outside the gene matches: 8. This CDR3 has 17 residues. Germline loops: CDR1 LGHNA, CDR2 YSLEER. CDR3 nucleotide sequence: TGCGCCAGCGGTGGGACTAGCGGGAGGGCGGGGACCGGGGAGCTGTTTTTT. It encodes CASGGTSGRAGTGELFF.

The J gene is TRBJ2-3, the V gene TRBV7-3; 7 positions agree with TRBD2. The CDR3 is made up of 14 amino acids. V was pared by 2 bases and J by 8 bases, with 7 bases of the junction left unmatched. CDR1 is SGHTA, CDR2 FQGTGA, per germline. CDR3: CASSLVGGPGTQYF. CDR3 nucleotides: TGTGCCAGCAGCTTAGTGGGAGGGCCAGGTACGCAGTATTTT.

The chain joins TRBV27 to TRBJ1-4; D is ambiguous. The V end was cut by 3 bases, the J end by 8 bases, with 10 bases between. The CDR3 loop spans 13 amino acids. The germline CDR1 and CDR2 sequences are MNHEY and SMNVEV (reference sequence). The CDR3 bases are TGTGCCAGCAGTTTTGAGGGTGAGGAAAAACTGTTTTTT. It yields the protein CASSFEGEEKLFF. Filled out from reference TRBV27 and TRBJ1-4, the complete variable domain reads EAQVTQNPRYLITVTGKKLTVTCSQNMNHEYMSWYRQDPGLGLRQIYYSMNVEVTDKGDVPEGYKVSRKEKRNFPLILESPSPNQTSLYFCASSFEGEEKLFFGSGTQLSVL.

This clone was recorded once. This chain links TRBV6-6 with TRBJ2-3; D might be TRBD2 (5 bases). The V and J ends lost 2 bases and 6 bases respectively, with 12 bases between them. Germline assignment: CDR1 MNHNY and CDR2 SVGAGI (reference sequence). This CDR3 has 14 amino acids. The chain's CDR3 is CASSYGLMSDTQYF. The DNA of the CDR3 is TGTGCCAGCAGTTACGGACTGATGAGCGATACGCAGTATTTT.

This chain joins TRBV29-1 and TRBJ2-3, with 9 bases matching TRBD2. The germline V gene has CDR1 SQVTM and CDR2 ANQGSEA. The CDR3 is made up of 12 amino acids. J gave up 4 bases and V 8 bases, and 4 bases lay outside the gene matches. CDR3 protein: CSPLAGADTQYF. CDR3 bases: TGCAGCCCTTTAGCGGGAGCAGATACGCAGTATTTT.

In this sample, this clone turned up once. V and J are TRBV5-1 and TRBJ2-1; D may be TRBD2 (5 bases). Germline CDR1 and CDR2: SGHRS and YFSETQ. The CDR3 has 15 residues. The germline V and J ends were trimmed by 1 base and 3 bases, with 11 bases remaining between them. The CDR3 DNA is TGCGCCAGCAGCTTGTCCCCCGGGAACTACAATGAGCAGTTCTTC. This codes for CASSLSPGNYNEQFF.

CDR3 loop: CASSQGGGLIYEQYF. The CDR3 region has the DNA TGCGCCAGCAGCCAAGGGGGAGGATTAATATACGAGCAGTACTTC. The rearrangement joins TRBV4-1 to TRBJ2-7; D is possibly TRBD2 (6 bases). Deletions cut 1 base from V and 4 bases from J, with 14 bases between. The CDR3 has 15 amino acids. CDR1 MGHRA and CDR2 YSYEKL come from the germline V gene.

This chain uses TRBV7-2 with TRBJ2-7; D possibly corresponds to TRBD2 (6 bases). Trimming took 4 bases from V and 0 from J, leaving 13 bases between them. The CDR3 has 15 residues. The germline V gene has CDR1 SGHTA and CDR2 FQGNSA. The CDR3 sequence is CASSWRALSSYEQYF. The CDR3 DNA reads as TGTGCCAGCAGCTGGAGGGCCCTATCCTCCTACGAGCAGTACTTC.

The CDR3 here is CASSSGLAMNNEQFF. CDR3 bases: TGTGCCAGCAGTTCGGGACTAGCAATGAACAATGAGCAGTTCTTC. The chain combines TRBV6-6 with TRBJ2-1; 9 bases line up with TRBD2. Germline V gene lookup returns CDR1 MNHNY and CDR2 SVGAGI (reference sequence). V lost 4 bases to trimming and J lost 5 bases; unmatched junction nucleotides: 6. The CDR3 covers 15 residues.

As DNA, the CDR3 is TGTGCCTGGAGCTCGGGACTAGCGGTATACGAGCAGTACTTC. Translation gives CAWSSGLAVYEQYF. The chain combines TRBV30 with TRBJ2-7; 11 positions match TRBD2. The CDR3 length is 14 residues. V dropped 3 bases and J dropped 4; count of bases not matched to a gene: 5. The germline gives CDR1 GTSNPN, CDR2 SVGIG (reference sequence).

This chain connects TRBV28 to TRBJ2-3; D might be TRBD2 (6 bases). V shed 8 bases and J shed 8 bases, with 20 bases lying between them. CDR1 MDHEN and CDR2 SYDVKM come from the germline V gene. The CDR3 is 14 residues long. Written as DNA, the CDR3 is TGTGCCAGCGCCCGGGCTAGCGAGGTCTTTACGCAGTATTTT. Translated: CASARASEVFTQYF.

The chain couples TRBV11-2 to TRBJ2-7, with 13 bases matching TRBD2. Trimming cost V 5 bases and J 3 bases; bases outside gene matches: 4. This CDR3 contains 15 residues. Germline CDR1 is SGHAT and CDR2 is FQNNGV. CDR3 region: CASSRTSGSRYEQYF. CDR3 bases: TGTGCCAGCAGCCGGACTAGCGGGAGTCGCTACGAGCAGTACTTC. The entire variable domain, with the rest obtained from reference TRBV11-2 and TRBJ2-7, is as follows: EAGVAQSPRYKIIEKRQSVAFWCNPISGHATLYWYQQILGQGPKLLIQFQNNGVVDDSQLPKDRFSAERLKGVDSTLKIQPAKLEDSAVYLCASSRTSGSRYEQYFGPGTRLTVT.

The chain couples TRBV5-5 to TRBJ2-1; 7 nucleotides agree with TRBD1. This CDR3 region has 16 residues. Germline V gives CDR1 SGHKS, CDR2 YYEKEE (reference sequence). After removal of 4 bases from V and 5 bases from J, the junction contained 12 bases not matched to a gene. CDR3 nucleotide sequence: TGTGCCAGCAGCGCAGGGGGAATTATTGTCGACAATGAGCAGTTCTTC. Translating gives CASSAGGIIVDNEQFF.

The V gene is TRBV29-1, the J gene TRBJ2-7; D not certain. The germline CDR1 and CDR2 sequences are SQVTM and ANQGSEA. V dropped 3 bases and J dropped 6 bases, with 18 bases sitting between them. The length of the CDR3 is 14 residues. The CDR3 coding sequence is TGCAGCGTTGAGTTTAGTTTAGGGCCCACCGAGCAGTACTTC. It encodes CSVEFSLGPTEQYF.

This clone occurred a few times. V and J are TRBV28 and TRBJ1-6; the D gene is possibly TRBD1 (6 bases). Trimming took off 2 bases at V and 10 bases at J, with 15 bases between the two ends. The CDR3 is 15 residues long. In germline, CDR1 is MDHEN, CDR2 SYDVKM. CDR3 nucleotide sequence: TGTGCCAGCAGTTTAGGGCAGGGGTATCGGTCACCCCTCCACTTT. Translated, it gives CASSLGQGYRSPLHF.

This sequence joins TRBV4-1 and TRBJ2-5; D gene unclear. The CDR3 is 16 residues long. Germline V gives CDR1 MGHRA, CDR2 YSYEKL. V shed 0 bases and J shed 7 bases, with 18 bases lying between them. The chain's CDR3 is CASSQDAGGSPRTQYF. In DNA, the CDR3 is TGCGCCAGCAGCCAAGATGCCGGCGGCAGCCCGCGGACCCAGTACTTC.

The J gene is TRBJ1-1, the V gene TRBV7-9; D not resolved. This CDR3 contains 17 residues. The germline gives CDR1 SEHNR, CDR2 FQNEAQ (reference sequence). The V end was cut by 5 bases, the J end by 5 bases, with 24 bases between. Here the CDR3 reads CASSHGETATYGTEAFF. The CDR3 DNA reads TGTGCCAGCAGCCATGGGGAAACAGCAACCTATGGAACTGAAGCTTTCTTT.

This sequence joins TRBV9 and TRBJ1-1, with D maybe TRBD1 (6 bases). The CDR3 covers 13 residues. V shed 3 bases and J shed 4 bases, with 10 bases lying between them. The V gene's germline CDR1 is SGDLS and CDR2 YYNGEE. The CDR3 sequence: CASSADRSTEAFF. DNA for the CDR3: TGTGCCAGCAGCGCCGACAGGAGCACTGAAGCTTTCTTT.

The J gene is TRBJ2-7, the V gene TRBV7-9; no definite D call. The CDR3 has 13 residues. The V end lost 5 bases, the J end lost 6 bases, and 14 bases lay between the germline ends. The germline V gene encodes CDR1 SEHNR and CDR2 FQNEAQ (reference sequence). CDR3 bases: TGTGCCAGCAGCGGCCCGGTCCTCGTCGAGCAGTACTTC. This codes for CASSGPVLVEQYF.

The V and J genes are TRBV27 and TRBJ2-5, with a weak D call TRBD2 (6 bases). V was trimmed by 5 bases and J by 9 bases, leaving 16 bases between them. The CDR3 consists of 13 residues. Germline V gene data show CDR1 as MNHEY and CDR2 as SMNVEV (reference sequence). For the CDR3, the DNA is TGTGCCAGCAGTCCCAAGCGGGTGTGGGCCCAGTACTTC. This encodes CASSPKRVWAQYF.

This chain's CDR3 is CASSLAPASGRGSDTQYF. The CDR3, as DNA: TGTGCCAGCAGCTTAGCGCCTGCTAGCGGGAGGGGGTCAGATACGCAGTATTTT. The chain is built from TRBV7-8 and TRBJ2-3, with 12 bases identical to TRBD2. Germline CDR1 SGHVS, CDR2 FQNEAQ. J lost 4 bases, V lost 0 bases, and 8 bases had no gene match. The CDR3 runs 18 residues.

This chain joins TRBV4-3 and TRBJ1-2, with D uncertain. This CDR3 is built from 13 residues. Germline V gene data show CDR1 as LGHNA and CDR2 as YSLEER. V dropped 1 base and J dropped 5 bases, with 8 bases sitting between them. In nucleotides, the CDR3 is TGCGCCAGCAGCCAAGCCGAGGGTTATGGCTACACCTTC. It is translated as CASSQAEGYGYTF.

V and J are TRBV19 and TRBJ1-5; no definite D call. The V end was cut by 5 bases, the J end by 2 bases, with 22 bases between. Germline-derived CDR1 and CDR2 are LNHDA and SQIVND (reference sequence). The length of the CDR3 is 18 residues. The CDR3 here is CASSLPPEGPEGNQPQHF. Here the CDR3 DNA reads TGTGCCAGTAGTCTCCCACCAGAGGGCCCCGAGGGCAATCAGCCCCAGCATTTT.

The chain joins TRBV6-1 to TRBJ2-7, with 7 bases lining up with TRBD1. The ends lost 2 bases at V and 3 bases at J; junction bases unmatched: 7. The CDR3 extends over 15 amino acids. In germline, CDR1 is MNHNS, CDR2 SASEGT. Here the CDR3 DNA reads TGTGCCAGCAGTGAACCCCGCAGGGGGTTCTACGAGCAGTACTTC. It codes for CASSEPRRGFYEQYF.